The clone carrying this T cell receptor (beta chain) came up a few times. The data were obtained in a study of T cells after yellow fever vaccination. 5'RACE template switching produced TCR cDNA carrying a universal primer site and UMIs. MiXCR was run by TCRdb on the 5' RACE reads, yielding one entry per CDR3 protein. The data hold 250,000 to 400,000 distinct CDR3 sequences, with roughly 3.9% observed a single time. The V gene's germline CDR1 is SGHRS and CDR2 YFSETQ. CDR3 length: 13 amino acids. V shed 2 bases and J shed 8 bases, with 11 bases lying between them. This receptor was taken from a man between 18 and 29 years old who received the YFV17D yellow fever vaccine. J is TRBJ1-5 and V is TRBV5-1; D ambiguous. Sequenced material: PBMCs, taken 5 days after the yellow fever booster vaccination. The CDR3 DNA follows: TGCGCCAGCAGCTTAGGTCCGGTGGAGCCCCAGCATTTT. It is translated as CASSLGPVEPQHF.